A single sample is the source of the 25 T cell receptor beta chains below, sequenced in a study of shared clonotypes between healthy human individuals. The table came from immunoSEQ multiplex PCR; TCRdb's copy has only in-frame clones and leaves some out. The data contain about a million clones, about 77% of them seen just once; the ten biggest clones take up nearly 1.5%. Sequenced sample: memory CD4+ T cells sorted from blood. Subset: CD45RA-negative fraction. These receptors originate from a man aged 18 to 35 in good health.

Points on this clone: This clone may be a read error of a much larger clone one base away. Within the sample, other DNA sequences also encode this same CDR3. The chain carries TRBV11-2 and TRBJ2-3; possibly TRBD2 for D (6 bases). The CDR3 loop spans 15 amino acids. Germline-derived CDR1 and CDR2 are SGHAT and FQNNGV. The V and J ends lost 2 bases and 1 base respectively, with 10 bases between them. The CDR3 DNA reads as TGTGCCAGCAGCTTAAGCGGAGGGGGCACAGATACGCAGTATTTT. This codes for CASSLSGGGTDTQYF. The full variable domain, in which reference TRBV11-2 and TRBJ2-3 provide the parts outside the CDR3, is EAGVAQSPRYKIIEKRQSVAFWCNPISGHATLYWYQQILGQGPKLLIQFQNNGVVDDSQLPKDRFSAERLKGVDSTLKIQPAKLEDSAVYLCASSLSGGGTDTQYFGPGTRLTVL.

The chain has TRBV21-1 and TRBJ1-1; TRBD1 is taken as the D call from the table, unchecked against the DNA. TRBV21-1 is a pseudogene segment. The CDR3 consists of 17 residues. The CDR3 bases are TGTGCCAGCCACCCTACACAGGGGGCGAGGAAGGGCACTGAAGCTTTCTTT. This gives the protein CASHPTQGARKGTEAFF.

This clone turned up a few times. The CDR3 is CASSFAGELYEQYF. As DNA, the CDR3 is TGTGCCAGTAGTTTTGCGGGAGAGCTCTACGAGCAGTACTTC. The chain links TRBV19 to TRBJ2-7; 7 bases map to TRBD2. This CDR3 comprises 14 residues. V shed 5 bases, J shed 3 bases, and the junction held 7 bases outside the gene matches. The germline V gene has CDR1 LNHDA and CDR2 SQIVND (reference sequence). Based on the CDR3 plus reference TRBV19 and TRBJ2-7, the full variable domain is DGGITQSPKYLFRKEGQNVTLSCEQNLNHDAMYWYRQDPGQGLRLIYYSQIVNDFQKGDIAEGYSVSREKKESFPLTVTSAQKNPTAFYLCASSFAGELYEQYFGPGTRLTVT.

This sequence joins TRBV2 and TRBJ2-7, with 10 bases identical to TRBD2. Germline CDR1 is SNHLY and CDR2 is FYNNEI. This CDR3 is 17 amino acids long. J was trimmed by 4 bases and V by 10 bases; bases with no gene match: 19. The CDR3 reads CAIKKEASGGGLYEQYF. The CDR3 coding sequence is TGTGCCATCAAAAAGGAAGCTAGCGGGGGAGGCCTATACGAGCAGTACTTC.

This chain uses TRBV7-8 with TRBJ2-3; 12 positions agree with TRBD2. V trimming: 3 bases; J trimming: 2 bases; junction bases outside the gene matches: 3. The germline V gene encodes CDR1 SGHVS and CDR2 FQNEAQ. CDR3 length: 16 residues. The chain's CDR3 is CASSFGLAGPTDTQYF. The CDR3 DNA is TGTGCCAGCAGCTTCGGACTAGCGGGACCCACAGATACGCAGTATTTT.

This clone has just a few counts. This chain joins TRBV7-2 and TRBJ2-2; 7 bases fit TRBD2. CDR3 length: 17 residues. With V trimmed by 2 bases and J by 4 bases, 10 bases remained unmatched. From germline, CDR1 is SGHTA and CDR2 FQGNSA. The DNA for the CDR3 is TGTGCCAGCAGCTTAATATCGGGCGGGAGAAGCACCGGGGAGCTGTTTTTT. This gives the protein CASSLISGGRSTGELFF.

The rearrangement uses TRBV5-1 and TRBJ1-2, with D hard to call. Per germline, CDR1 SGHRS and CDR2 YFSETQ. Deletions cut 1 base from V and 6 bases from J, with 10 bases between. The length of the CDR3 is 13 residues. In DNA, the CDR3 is TGCGCCAGCAGCTTGTCATTCGGGGATGGCTACACCTTC. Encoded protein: CASSLSFGDGYTF.

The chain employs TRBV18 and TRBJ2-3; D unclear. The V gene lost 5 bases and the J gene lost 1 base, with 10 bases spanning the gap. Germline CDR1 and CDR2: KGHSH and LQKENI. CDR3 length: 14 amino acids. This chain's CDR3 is CASSSNAGTDTQYF. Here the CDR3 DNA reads TGTGCCAGCTCATCCAATGCGGGCACAGATACGCAGTATTTT.

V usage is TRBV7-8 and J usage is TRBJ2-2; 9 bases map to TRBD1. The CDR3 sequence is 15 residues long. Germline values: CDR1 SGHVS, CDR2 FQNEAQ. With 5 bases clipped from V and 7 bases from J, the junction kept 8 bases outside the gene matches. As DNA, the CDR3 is TGTGCCAGCAGCCCCCGGGACAGGGCAATCGGGGAGCTGTTTTTT. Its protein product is CASSPRDRAIGELFF.

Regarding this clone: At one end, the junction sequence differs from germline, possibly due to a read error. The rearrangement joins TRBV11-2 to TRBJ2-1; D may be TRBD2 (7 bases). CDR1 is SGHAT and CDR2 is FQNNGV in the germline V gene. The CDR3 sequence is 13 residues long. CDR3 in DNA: TGTGCCAGCAGCCCGGGGGGCGGCTTTTTCCCGCTCTTC. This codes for CASSPGGGFFPLF.

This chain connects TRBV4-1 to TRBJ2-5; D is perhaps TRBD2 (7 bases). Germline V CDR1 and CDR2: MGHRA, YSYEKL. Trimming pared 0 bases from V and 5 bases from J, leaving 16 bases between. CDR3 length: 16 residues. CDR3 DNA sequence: TGCGCCAGCAGCCAAGATTCTTTGAGGGGGGGTGAGACCCAGTACTTC. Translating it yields CASSQDSLRGGETQYF.

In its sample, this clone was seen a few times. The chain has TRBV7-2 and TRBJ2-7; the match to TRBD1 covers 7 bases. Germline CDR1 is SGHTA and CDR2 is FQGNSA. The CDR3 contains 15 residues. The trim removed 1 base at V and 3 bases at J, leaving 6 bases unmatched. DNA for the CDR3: TGTGCCAGCAGCTTAGGACAGGGTGGTATCTACGAGCAGTACTTC. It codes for CASSLGQGGIYEQYF.

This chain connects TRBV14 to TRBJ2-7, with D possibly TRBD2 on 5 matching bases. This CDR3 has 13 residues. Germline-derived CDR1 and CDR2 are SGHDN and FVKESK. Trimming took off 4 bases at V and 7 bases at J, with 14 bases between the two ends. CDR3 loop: CASSLRTALEQYF. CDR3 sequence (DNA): TGTGCCAGCAGCCTTCGGACTGCGCTAGAGCAGTACTTC.

CDR3 nucleotide sequence: TGTGCCAGCAGCCAAAACAATGAGCAGTTCTTC. It is translated as CASSQNNEQFF. V gene TRBV7-9 combines with J gene TRBJ2-1; D call uncertain. This CDR3 comprises 11 residues. The V gene lost 5 bases and the J gene lost 5 bases, with 4 bases spanning the gap. Looked up from germline, CDR1 is SEHNR and CDR2 is FQNEAQ (reference sequence).

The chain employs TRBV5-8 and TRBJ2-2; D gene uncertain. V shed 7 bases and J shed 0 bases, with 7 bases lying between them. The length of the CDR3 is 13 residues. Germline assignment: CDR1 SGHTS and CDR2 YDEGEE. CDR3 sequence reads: CASAQANTGELFF. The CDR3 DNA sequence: TGTGCCAGCGCTCAGGCGAACACCGGGGAGCTGTTTTTT.

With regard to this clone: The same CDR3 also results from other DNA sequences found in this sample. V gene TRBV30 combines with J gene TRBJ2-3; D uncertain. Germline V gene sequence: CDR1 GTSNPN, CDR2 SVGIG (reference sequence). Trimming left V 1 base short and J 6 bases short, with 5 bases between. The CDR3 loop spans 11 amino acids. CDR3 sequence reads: CAWSEADTQYF. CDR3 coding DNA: TGTGCCTGGAGTGAGGCCGATACGCAGTATTTT.

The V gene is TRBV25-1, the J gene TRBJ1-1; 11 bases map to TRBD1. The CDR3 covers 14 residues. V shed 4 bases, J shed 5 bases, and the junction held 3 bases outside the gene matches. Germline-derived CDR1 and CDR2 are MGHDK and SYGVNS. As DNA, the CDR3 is TGTGCCAGCAGTGTAGGACAGGGGGCTACTGAAGCTTTCTTT. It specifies CASSVGQGATEAFF. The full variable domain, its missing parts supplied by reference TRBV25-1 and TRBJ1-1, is EADIYQTPRYLVIGTGKKITLECSQTMGHDKMYWYQQDPGMELHLIHYSYGVNSTEKGDLSSESTVSRIRTEHFPLTLESARPSHTSQYLCASSVGQGATEAFFGQGTRLTVV.

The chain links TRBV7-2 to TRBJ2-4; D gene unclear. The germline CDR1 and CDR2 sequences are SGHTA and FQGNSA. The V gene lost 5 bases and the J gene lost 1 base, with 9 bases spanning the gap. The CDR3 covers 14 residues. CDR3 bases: TGTGCCAGCAGCCCCTATAGGGCCAAAAACATTCAGTACTTC. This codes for CASSPYRAKNIQYF.

The CDR3 sequence is CASSSTYTGELFF. DNA of the CDR3: TGTGCCAGCTCATCTACGTACACCGGGGAGCTGTTTTTT. The chain links TRBV18 to TRBJ2-2; unclear D gene. The CDR3 runs to 13 residues. V lost 5 bases, J lost 3 bases, and 7 bases lay in between. Germline V gene lookup returns CDR1 KGHSH and CDR2 LQKENI.

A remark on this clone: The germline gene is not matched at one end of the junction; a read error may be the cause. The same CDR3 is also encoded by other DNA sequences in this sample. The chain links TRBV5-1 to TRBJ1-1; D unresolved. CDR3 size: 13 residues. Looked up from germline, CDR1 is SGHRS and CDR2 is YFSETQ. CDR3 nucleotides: TGCGCCAGCAGCTTTTCTTACCCGACTGAAGCCTTCTTT. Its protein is CASSFSYPTEAFF.

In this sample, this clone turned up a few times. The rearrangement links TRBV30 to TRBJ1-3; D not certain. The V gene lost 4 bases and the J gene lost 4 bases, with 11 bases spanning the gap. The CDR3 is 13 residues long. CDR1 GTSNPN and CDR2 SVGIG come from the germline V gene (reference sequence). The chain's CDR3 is CAWTTTPGNTIYF. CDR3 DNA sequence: TGTGCCTGGACGACCACCCCGGGAAACACCATATATTTT.

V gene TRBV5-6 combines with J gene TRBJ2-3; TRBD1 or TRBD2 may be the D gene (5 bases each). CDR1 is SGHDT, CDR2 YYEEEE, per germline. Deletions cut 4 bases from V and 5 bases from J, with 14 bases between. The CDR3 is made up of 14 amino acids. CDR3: CASSKSGAGDTQYF. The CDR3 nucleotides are TGTGCCAGCAGCAAATCCGGGGCGGGAGATACGCAGTATTTT. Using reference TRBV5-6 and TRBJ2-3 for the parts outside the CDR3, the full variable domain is DAGVTQSPTHLIKTRGQQVTLRCSPKSGHDTVSWYQQALGQGPQFIFQYYEEEERQRGNFPDRFSGHQFPNYSSELNVNALLLGDSALYLCASSKSGAGDTQYFGPGTRLTVL.

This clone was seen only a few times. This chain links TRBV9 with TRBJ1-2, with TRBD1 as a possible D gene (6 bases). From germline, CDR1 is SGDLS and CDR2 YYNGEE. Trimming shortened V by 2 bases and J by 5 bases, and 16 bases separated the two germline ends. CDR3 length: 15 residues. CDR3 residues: CASSVPQQGIYGYTF. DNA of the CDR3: TGTGCCAGCAGCGTCCCCCAGCAGGGGATATATGGCTACACCTTC.

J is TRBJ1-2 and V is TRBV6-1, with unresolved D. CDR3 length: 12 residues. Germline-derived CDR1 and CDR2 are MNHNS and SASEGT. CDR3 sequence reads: CASGQKVYGYTF. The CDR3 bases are TGTGCTAGCGGGCAGAAAGTCTATGGCTACACCTTC.

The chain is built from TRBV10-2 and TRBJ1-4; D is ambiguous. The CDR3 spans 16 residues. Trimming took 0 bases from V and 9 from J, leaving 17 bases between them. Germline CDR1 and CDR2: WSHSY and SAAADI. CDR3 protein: CASSESATWGIKKLFF. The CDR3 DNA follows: TGCGCCAGCAGTGAGTCGGCAACATGGGGTATAAAAAAACTGTTTTTT.